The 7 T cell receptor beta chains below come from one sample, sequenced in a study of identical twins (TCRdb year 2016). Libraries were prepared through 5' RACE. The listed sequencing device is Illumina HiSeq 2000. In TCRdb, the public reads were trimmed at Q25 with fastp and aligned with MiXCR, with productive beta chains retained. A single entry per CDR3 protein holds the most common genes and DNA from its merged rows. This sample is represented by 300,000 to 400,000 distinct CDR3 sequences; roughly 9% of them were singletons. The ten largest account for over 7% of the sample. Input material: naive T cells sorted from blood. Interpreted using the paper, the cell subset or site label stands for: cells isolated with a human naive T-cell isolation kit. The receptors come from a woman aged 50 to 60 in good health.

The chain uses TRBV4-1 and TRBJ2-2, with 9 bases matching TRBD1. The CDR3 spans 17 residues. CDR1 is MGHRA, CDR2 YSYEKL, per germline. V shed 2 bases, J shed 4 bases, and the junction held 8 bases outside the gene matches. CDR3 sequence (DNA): TGCGCCAGCAGCCAACCTCCGGGACAGGGTTCCACCGGGGAGCTGTTTTTT. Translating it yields CASSQPPGQGSTGELFF.

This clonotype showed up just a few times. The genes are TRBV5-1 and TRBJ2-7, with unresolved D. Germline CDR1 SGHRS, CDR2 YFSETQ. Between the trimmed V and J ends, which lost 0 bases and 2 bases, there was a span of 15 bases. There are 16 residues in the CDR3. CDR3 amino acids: CASSLAQAGSTYEQYV. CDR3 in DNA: TGCGCCAGCAGCTTGGCCCAGGCAGGCTCAACCTACGAGCAGTACGTC.

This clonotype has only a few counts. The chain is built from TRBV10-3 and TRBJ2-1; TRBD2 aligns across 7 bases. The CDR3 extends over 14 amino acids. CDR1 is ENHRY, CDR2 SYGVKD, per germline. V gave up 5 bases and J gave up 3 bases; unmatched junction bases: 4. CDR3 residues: CAISPSGNYNEQFF. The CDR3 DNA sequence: TGTGCCATCAGTCCCAGCGGGAACTACAATGAGCAGTTCTTC.

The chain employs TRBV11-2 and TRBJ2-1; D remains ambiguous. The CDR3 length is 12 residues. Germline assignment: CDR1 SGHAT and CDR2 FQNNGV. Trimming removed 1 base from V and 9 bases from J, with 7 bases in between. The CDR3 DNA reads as TGTGCCAGCAGCTTAGGGCAGATTGAGCAGTTCTTC. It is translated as CASSLGQIEQFF.

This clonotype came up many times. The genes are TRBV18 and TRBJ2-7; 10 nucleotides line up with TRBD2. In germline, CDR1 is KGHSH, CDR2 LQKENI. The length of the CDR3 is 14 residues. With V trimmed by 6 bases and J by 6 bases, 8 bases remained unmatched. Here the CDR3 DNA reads TGTGCCAGCTCCTCCGGGACTAGCGTCGGCGAGCAGTACGTC. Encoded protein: CASSSGTSVGEQYV.

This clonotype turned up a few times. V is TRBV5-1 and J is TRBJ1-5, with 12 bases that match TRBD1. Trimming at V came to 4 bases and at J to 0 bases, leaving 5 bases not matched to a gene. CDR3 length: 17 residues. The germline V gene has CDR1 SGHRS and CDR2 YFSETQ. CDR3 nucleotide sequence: TGCGCCAGCAGCCCGGGACAGGGGGCCTCTAGCAATCAGCCCCAGCATTTT. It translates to CASSPGQGASSNQPQHF.

Here the CDR3 DNA reads TGTGCCAGCAGCTTTAAGGGTCCAGATACGCAGTATTTT. Amino acid sequence: CASSFKGPDTQYF. The chain recombines TRBV7-9 with TRBJ2-3; D is undetermined. The V end lost 3 bases, the J end lost 4 bases, and 8 bases lay between the germline ends. The CDR3 is 13 amino acids. Germline CDR1 and CDR2: SEHNR and FQNEAQ (reference sequence).